This is a list of T cell receptor beta chains from one sample in a study of T cell responses to AZD1222 COVID-19 vaccine. Assay: immunoSEQ multiplex PCR; the TCRdb copy retains only in-frame clones and omits some. The profile shows roughly 130,000 clones, roughly 87% of them singletons. This sample comprised peripheral blood, obtained on day 0 of AZD1222 vaccination. Receptors were obtained from an adult in good health. The conserved cysteine and the conserved F or W are not part of the CDR3 here. Size values are once, few and many counts, or a class for expanded clones, and some rows have none.

V	size	CDR3
TRBV9	NA	ASSAESRNSPLH
TRBV30	NA	AWIPWGGATKGNTIY
TRBV6-1	NA	ASSEAGREQF
TRBV2	NA	ASRYRVLATNEKLF
TRBV6-2/TRBV6-3	NA	ASSYSRGTVPTTEAF
TRBV7-2	NA	ASSLGRGTGFEQY
TRBV19	NA	ASSIYNDEQF
TRBV5-1	NA	ASSFGTGGYEQY
TRBV7-3	NA	ASSLTGEGYGYT
TRBV15	NA	ATSRGGGVYEQY
TRBV11-1	once	ASSLVASGEYYEQY
TRBV28	NA	ASSPPGGPIHNEQF
TRBV9	NA	ASSKASGTSTSSYNEQF
TRBV23-1	few	ASSFETGMDNQPQH
TRBV28	NA	ASSNRGTYEQY
TRBV9	NA	ASSVARGDRGYQNEQF
TRBV10-3	NA	AISPSFLETQY
TRBV4-2	NA	ASSQDSGTDNSPLH
TRBV11-2	NA	ASSLPGAIQETQY
TRBV9	NA	ASSLSPGQGLGEQY
TRBV27	NA	ASSGGTGGNEKLF
TRBV6-1	NA	ASSGGALNTEAF
TRBV11-3	NA	ASSPHSGSNEQF
TRBV6-5	NA	ASSYAAGSYEQY
TRBV18	once	ASSHRGPEAF
TRBV10-3	NA	AISEALGQPQETQY
TRBV4-2	NA	ASSQDGGGGLLGNTIY